The 26 T cell receptor beta chains presented below share a single source sample, sequenced in a study of OX40 agonist ivuxolimab in advanced cancers. The assay was immunoSEQ multiplex PCR, and TCRdb's table has in-frame clones only and misses some. The profile shows about 80,000 clones, 70% to 90% of them singletons. This material consisted of CD4+ or CD8+ T cells sorted from blood, taken in a trial of the OX40 agonist ivuxolimab. The origin of the receptors is an adult with an advanced solid tumor such as melanoma, head and neck, liver or kidney cancer.

This chain's CDR3 is CASTAGLASEQYF. The CDR3 DNA reads as TGTGCCAGCACGGCGGGACTAGCGTCCGAGCAGTACTTC. The chain joins TRBV6-5 to TRBJ2-7, with 10 bases lining up with TRBD2. The CDR3 is made up of 13 amino acids. Trimming at V came to 7 bases and at J to 6 bases, leaving 6 bases not matched to a gene. Germline V gene sequence: CDR1 MNHEY, CDR2 SVGAGI.

The CDR3 region is CAWSRPNTEAFF. In nucleotides, the CDR3 is TGTGCCTGGAGTCGGCCAAACACTGAAGCTTTCTTT. The rearrangement uses TRBV30 and TRBJ1-1; no reliable D call. The CDR3 is made up of 12 amino acids. V lost 2 bases and J lost 2, with 6 bases in between. Looked up from germline, CDR1 is GTSNPN and CDR2 is SVGIG (reference sequence).

The chain employs TRBV7-2 and TRBJ1-2, with D hard to call. Looked up from germline, CDR1 is SGHTA and CDR2 is FQGNSA. Deletions cut 1 base from V and 2 bases from J, with 8 bases between. CDR3 size: 14 residues. The chain's CDR3 is CASSLEGLNYGYTF. Written as DNA, the CDR3 is TGTGCCAGCAGCTTAGAGGGCCTCAACTATGGCTACACCTTC. Based on the CDR3 plus reference TRBV7-2 and TRBJ1-2, the full variable domain is GAGVSQSPSNKVTEKGKDVELRCDPISGHTALYWYRQSLGQGLEFLIYFQGNSAPDKSGLPSDRFSAERTGGSVSTLTIQRTQQEDSAVYLCASSLEGLNYGYTFGSGTRLTVV.

V usage is TRBV5-1 and J usage is TRBJ1-2; D remains unclear. The CDR3 covers 11 residues. CDR1 and CDR2 (germline): SGHRS, YFSETQ. V was trimmed by 6 bases and J by 6 bases, leaving 9 bases between them. The CDR3 protein is CASTDGNGYTF. In DNA form, the CDR3 reads TGCGCCAGCACGGACGGGAATGGCTACACCTTC.

Only a few counts were recorded for this clone. V usage is TRBV7-9 and J usage is TRBJ2-3, with 7 bases fitting TRBD1. The V segment lost 5 bases and the J segment 2 bases; nucleotides outside the gene matches: 7. This CDR3 region has 15 residues. CDR1 is SEHNR and CDR2 is FQNEAQ in the germline V gene (reference sequence). The CDR3 here is CASSPWTGTTDTQYF. The CDR3 DNA reads TGTGCCAGCAGCCCGTGGACAGGAACCACAGATACGCAGTATTTT.

The rearrangement uses TRBV28 and TRBJ2-5; D call uncertain. The CDR3 runs 16 residues. Trimming cost V 1 base and J 5 bases, with 17 bases left between them. Germline values: CDR1 MDHEN, CDR2 SYDVKM. Here the CDR3 reads CASSLSGLFRSETQYF. The CDR3 DNA sequence: TGTGCCAGCAGTTTATCTGGTCTTTTTCGGTCGGAGACCCAGTACTTC.

The chain has TRBV30 and TRBJ1-1; D is unclear. Germline CDR1 reads GTSNPN; CDR2 reads SVGIG (reference sequence). With 0 bases removed from V and 1 base from J, the gap between germline ends came to 12 bases. This CDR3 has 15 residues. The CDR3 DNA sequence: TGTGCCTGGAGTGTACGGGGAGAAGAGAACACTGAAGCTTTCTTT. This translates into CAWSVRGEENTEAFF.

This clone was picked up a small number of times. The chain recombines TRBV5-4 with TRBJ1-6, with D possibly matching TRBD1 (5 bases). The CDR3 spans 16 residues. Germline V gives CDR1 SGHNT, CDR2 YYREEE (reference sequence). V was shortened by 4 bases and J by 4 bases, with 15 bases between the two germline ends. CDR3 DNA sequence: TGTGCCAGCAGCGCCCCGGGGGGGGATTATAATTCACCCCTCCACTTT. This codes for CASSAPGGDYNSPLHF.

The rearrangement uses TRBV28 and TRBJ1-2; unclear D gene. The germline V gene encodes CDR1 MDHEN and CDR2 SYDVKM. CDR3 length equals 14 residues. V was cut by 2 bases and J by 6 bases, with 13 bases left in between. CDR3 residues: CASSLALSPHGYTF. The CDR3 bases are TGTGCCAGCAGTTTAGCGTTGTCCCCCCATGGCTACACCTTC.

This clone was found once. This chain joins TRBV6-6 and TRBJ1-6; 8 bases are a match to TRBD1. The CDR3 has 15 residues. The ends lost 0 bases at V and 9 bases at J; junction bases unmatched: 4. Germline V gene sequence: CDR1 MNHNY, CDR2 SVGAGI (reference sequence). This chain's CDR3 is CASSYSDRGGSPLHF. CDR3 DNA sequence: TGTGCCAGCAGTTACTCTGACAGGGGCGGTTCACCCCTCCACTTT.

CDR3 loop: CASSEGGSYEQYF. The CDR3 bases are TGTGCCAGCAGTGAGGGGGGGTCCTACGAGCAGTACTTC. The V gene is TRBV6-1, the J gene TRBJ2-7; TRBD2 matches 7 bases. The J segment lost 1 base and the V segment lost 3 bases, leaving 0 bases of the junction unmatched. The CDR3 contains 13 residues. Germline CDR1 reads MNHNS; CDR2 reads SASEGT.

The V call is TRBV20-1, the J call TRBJ2-7; D unclear. The ends were cut back, 3 bases at V and 4 bases at J, with 7 bases in the middle. Germline CDR1 is DFQATT and CDR2 is SNEGSKA (reference sequence). The CDR3 consists of 11 residues. This CDR3 reads CSARNRYEQYF. CDR3 coding DNA: TGCAGTGCTAGGAATCGTTACGAGCAGTACTTC.

V is TRBV6-5 and J is TRBJ1-1, with unresolved D. The germline V and J ends were trimmed by 2 bases and 4 bases, with 8 bases remaining between them. This CDR3 contains 13 residues. Per the germline V gene, CDR1 is MNHEY and CDR2 is SVGAGI. CDR3 residues: CASSYPGITEAFF. CDR3 DNA: TGTGCCAGCAGTTACCCGGGGATCACTGAAGCTTTCTTT.

V is TRBV4-3 and J is TRBJ2-7; D is unclear. The V gene's germline CDR1 is LGHNA and CDR2 YSLEER. Trimming left V 0 bases short and J 4 bases short, with 13 bases between. CDR3 length: 15 residues. Here the CDR3 reads CASSQDTTGLYEQYF. The CDR3 nucleotides read TGCGCCAGCAGCCAAGATACAACTGGCCTTTACGAGCAGTACTTC.

The chain has TRBV5-1 and TRBJ2-6; no definite D call. Trimming shortened V by 7 bases and J by 4 bases, and 18 bases separated the two germline ends. This CDR3 comprises 16 residues. CDR1 SGHRS and CDR2 YFSETQ come from the germline V gene. CDR3 loop: CASGSGRSGGANVLTF. DNA for the CDR3: TGCGCCAGCGGGTCCGGACGGTCGGGCGGGGCCAACGTCCTGACTTTC.

The table lists this clone with a few counts. The gene calls are TRBV10-2 and TRBJ1-5, with D tentatively TRBD1 (5 bases). In germline, CDR1 is WSHSY, CDR2 SAAADI. V was trimmed by 6 bases and J by 1 base, leaving 16 bases between them. The length of the CDR3 is 16 residues. CDR3 protein: CASRGFLGGSNQPQHF. In DNA form, the CDR3 reads TGCGCCAGCAGGGGTTTCCTCGGGGGGAGCAATCAGCCCCAGCATTTT.

The chain combines TRBV19 with TRBJ2-3; 8 nucleotides agree with TRBD2. Looked up from germline, CDR1 is LNHDA and CDR2 is SQIVND (reference sequence). V dropped 6 bases and J dropped 2; count of bases not matched to a gene: 4. The CDR3 is 14 residues long. This chain's CDR3 is CASSRGGFTDTQYF. The DNA for the CDR3 is TGTGCCAGTAGCCGCGGGGGGTTCACAGATACGCAGTATTTT.

The chain uses TRBV6-6 and TRBJ1-3; D remains ambiguous. From germline, CDR1 is MNHNY and CDR2 SVGAGI (reference sequence). Trimming removed 7 bases at V and 4 bases at J, with 14 bases between. This CDR3 spans 14 amino acids. The CDR3 reads CASTPDLTGNTIYF. CDR3 DNA: TGTGCCAGCACCCCCGACCTTACGGGAAACACCATATATTTT.

The chain couples TRBV7-2 to TRBJ1-2; possibly TRBD1 for D (5 bases). With 3 bases removed from V and 5 bases from J, the gap between germline ends came to 22 bases. CDR3 size: 17 residues. Germline V gives CDR1 SGHTA, CDR2 FQGNSA. In DNA, the CDR3 is TGTGCCAGCAGCTTTAGTCTTACGGGGGACCCTAGGTATGGCTACACCTTC. Amino acids: CASSFSLTGDPRYGYTF.

J is TRBJ1-5 and V is TRBV7-2, with TRBD1 matching over 7 bases. V lost 5 bases and J lost 2; bases outside the gene matches: 3. The germline CDR1 and CDR2 sequences are SGHTA and FQGNSA. This CDR3 is built from 14 residues. CDR3 in DNA: TGTGCCAGCAGCACTCAGGGGGGCAATCAGCCCCAGCATTTT. Protein: CASSTQGGNQPQHF.

This chain links TRBV5-4 with TRBJ2-1, with D possibly being TRBD2 (6 bases). CDR1 and CDR2 from the germline V gene are SGHNT and YYREEE (reference sequence). The ends were cut back, 5 bases at V and 0 bases at J, with 12 bases in the middle. This CDR3 is 15 amino acids long. The CDR3 reads CASSRRGSSYNEQFF. The CDR3 DNA follows: TGTGCCAGCAGTAGACGGGGGAGCTCCTACAATGAGCAGTTCTTC.

This clone is a singleton in its sample. This rearrangement joins TRBV7-8 to TRBJ2-5, with 7 bases aligning to TRBD2. Germline CDR1 SGHVS, CDR2 FQNEAQ. V gave up 2 bases and J gave up 4 bases; unmatched junction bases: 10. This CDR3 has 16 amino acids. The DNA of the CDR3 is TGTGCCAGCAGCTTACGGGCTAGCGGCAGATTAGAGACCCAGTACTTC. This sequence encodes CASSLRASGRLETQYF. Full variable domain (missing parts from reference TRBV7-8 and TRBJ2-5): GAGVSQSPRYKVAKRGQDVALRCDPISGHVSLFWYQQALGQGPEFLTYFQNEAQLDKSGLPSDRFFAERPEGSVSTLKIQRTQQEDSAVYLCASSLRASGRLETQYFGPGTRLLVL.

The CDR3 reads CASSPRIDATGKQFF. In nucleotides, the CDR3 is TGTGCCAGCAGCCCCCGAATCGACGCCACGGGAAAGCAGTTCTTC. V usage is TRBV5-4 and J usage is TRBJ2-1, with D possibly TRBD2 on 5 matching bases. The CDR3 loop spans 15 amino acids. The germline V gene encodes CDR1 SGHNT and CDR2 YYREEE (reference sequence). The V gene lost 4 bases and the J gene lost 11 bases, with 22 bases spanning the gap.

This rearrangement joins TRBV7-2 to TRBJ2-7; TRBD1 matches 7 bases. This CDR3 spans 14 amino acids. Germline V gene sequence: CDR1 SGHTA, CDR2 FQGNSA. Trimming took 5 bases from V and 1 from J; bases not matched to a gene: 5. The CDR3 reads CASSVDRLSYEQYF. In DNA form, the CDR3 reads TGTGCCAGCAGCGTGGACAGGCTTTCCTACGAGCAGTACTTC.

The chain is built from TRBV7-3 and TRBJ2-7; D remains unclear. CDR3 length: 17 residues. Trimming took 1 base from V and 4 from J, leaving 20 bases between them. Germline V gene sequence: CDR1 SGHTA, CDR2 FQGTGA. The CDR3 sequence is CASSLRLAWCGSYEQYF. CDR3 sequence (DNA): TGTGCCAGCAGCTTAAGGCTGGCTTGGTGCGGCTCTTACGAGCAGTACTTC.

The chain employs TRBV7-2 and TRBJ2-7; 8 nucleotides line up with TRBD1. This CDR3 comprises 16 residues. Germline V CDR1 and CDR2: SGHTA, FQGNSA. Trimming at V came to 5 bases and at J to 2 bases, leaving 11 bases not matched to a gene. CDR3 DNA: TGTGCCAGCAGCCTTTCGCCCGCAGGGGGCGCCTACGAGCAGTACTTC. Translation gives CASSLSPAGGAYEQYF.